This T cell receptor beta chain was captured in a study of blood T cell repertoires in COVID-19. Study-wide context: Acute and convalescent COVID-19 specimens originated in the United States, Italy and Spain. Sources were T cells, B-cell-depleted T cells, or PBMCs; the material itself was cDNA or gDNA.

In the source study's methods: Estimation of nucleated cell counts was performed using reference gene primer amplification. Sequencing used immunoSEQ multiplex PCR; TCRdb keeps in-frame clones, though not all of them. V and J calls and clone size are copied from that table; D and trimming were computed from the DNA. The sample comprises around 220,000 clones, 84% of which are singletons, and just under 20% rests with the top ten. Specimen: peripheral blood. The clonotype comes from a man aged 30 to 45 with active or convalescent COVID-19.

Here the CDR3 DNA reads TGTGCCAGCAGTTCACACAGGAGAACTACAGATACGCAGTATTTT. This translates into CASSSHRRTTDTQYF. V usage is TRBV6-5 and J usage is TRBJ2-3; possibly TRBD1 for D (5 bases). The V and J ends lost 4 bases and 3 bases respectively, with 14 bases between them. The CDR3 has 15 amino acids. The germline gives CDR1 MNHEY, CDR2 SVGAGI.